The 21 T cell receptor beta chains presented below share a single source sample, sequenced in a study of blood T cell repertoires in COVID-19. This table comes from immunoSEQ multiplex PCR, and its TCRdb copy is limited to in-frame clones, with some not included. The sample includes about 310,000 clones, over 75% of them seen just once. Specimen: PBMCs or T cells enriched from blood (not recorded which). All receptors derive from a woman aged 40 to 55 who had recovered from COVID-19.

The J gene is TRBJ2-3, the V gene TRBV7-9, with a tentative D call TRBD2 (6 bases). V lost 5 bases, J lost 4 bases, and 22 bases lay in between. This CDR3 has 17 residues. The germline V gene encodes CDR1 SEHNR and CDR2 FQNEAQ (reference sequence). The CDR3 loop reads CASSLEGSGREADTQYF. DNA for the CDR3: TGTGCCAGCAGCCTGGAGGGGTCGGGGAGAGAGGCAGATACGCAGTATTTT.

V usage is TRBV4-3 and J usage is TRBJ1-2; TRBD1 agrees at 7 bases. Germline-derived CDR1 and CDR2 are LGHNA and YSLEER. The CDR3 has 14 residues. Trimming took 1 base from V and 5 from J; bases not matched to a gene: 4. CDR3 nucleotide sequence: TGCGCCAGCAGCCAAGCGGACAGGCCATATGGCTACACCTTC. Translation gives CASSQADRPYGYTF.

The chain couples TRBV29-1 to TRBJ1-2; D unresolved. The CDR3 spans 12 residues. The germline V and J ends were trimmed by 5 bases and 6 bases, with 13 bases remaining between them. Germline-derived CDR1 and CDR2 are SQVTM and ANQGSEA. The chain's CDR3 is CSVSGLSDGYTF. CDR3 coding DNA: TGCAGCGTTAGTGGGCTGTCGGATGGCTACACCTTC. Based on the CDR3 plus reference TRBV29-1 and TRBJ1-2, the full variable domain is SAVISQKPSRDICQRGTSLTIQCQVDSQVTMMFWYRQQPGQSLTLIATANQGSEATYESGFVIDKFPISRPNLTFSTLTVSNMSPEDSSIYLCSVSGLSDGYTFGSGTRLTVV.

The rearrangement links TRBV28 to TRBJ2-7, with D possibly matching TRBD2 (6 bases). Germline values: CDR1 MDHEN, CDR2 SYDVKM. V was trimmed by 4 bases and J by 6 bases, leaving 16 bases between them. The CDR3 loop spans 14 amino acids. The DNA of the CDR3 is TGTGCCAGCAGTTCAACGACACCGCGGGGCGAGCAGTACTTC. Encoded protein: CASSSTTPRGEQYF.

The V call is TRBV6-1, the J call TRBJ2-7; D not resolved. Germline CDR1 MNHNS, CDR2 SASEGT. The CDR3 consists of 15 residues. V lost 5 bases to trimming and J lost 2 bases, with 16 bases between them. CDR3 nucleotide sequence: TGTGCCAGCAGTCTGGTGAGAGGTCCGCCCTACGAGCAGTACTTC. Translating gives CASSLVRGPPYEQYF.

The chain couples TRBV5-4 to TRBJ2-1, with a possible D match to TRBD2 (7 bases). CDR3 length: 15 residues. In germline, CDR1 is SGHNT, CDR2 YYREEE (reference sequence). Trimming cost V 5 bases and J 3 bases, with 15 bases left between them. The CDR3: CASRPPGGDYNEQFF. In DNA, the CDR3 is TGTGCCAGCAGACCGCCGGGGGGCGACTACAATGAGCAGTTCTTC. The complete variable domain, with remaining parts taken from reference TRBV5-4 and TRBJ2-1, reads ETGVTQSPTHLIKTRGQQVTLRCSSQSGHNTVSWYQQALGQGPQFIFQYYREEENGRGNFPPRFSGLQFPNYSSELNVNALELDDSALYLCASRPPGGDYNEQFFGPGTRLTVL.

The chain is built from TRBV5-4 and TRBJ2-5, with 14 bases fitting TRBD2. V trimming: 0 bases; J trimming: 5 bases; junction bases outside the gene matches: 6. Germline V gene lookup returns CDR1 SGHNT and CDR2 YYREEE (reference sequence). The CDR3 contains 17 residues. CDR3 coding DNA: TGTGCCAGCAGCTTGGGACTAGCGGGGGGGTACAGGGAGACCCAGTACTTC. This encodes CASSLGLAGGYRETQYF.

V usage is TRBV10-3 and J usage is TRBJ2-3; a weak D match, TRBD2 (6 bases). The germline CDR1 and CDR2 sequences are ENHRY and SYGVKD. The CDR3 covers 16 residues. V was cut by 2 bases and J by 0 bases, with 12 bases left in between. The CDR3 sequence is CAISEPAGSSTDTQYF. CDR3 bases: TGTGCCATCAGTGAGCCCGCGGGGTCTAGCACAGATACGCAGTATTTT.

The DNA of the CDR3 is TGCGCCAGCAGCCAAGACCCGGACAGGGGGCGACGTGCTGAAGCTTTCTTT. This encodes CASSQDPDRGRRAEAFF. The chain uses TRBV4-1 and TRBJ1-1; 11 bases map to TRBD1. This CDR3 is 17 amino acids long. The trim removed 0 bases at V and 6 bases at J, leaving 9 bases unmatched. Germline CDR1 MGHRA, CDR2 YSYEKL.

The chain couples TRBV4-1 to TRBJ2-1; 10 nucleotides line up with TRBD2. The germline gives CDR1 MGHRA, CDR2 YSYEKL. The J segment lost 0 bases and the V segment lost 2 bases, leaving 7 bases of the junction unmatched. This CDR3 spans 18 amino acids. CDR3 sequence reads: CASSQPLAGISSYNEQFF. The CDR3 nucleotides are TGCGCCAGCAGCCAACCACTAGCGGGGATAAGCTCCTACAATGAGCAGTTCTTC.

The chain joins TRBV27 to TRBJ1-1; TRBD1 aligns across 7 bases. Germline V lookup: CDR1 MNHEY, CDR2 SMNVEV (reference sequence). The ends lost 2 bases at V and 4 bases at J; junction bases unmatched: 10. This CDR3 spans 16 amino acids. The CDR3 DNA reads TGTGCCAGCAGTTTACGATTCGGGACAGCGGTCACTGAAGCTTTCTTT. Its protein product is CASSLRFGTAVTEAFF.

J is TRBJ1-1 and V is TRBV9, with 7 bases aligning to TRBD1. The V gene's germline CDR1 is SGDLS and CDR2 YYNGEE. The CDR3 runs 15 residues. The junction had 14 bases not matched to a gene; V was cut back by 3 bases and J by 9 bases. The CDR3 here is CASSAFRDSASKAFF. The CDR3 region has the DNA TGTGCCAGCAGCGCCTTCCGGGACAGTGCCTCTAAAGCTTTCTTT.

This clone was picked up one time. The CDR3 nucleotides are TGTGCCAGCAGGCCCCTCCCACAGGGGGGCCCTTATGTTCACTTT. It codes for CASRPLPQGGPYVHF. The chain is built from TRBV28 and TRBJ1-6, with 8 nucleotides matching TRBD1. V dropped 6 bases and J dropped 19; count of bases not matched to a gene: 20. Germline V lookup: CDR1 MDHEN, CDR2 SYDVKM. The CDR3 covers 15 residues.

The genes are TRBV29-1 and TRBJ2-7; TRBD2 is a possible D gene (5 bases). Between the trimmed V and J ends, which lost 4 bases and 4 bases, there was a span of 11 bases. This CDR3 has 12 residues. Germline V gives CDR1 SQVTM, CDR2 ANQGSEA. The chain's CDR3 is CSVVPGGYEQYF. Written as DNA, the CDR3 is TGCAGCGTTGTCCCAGGAGGTTACGAGCAGTACTTC.

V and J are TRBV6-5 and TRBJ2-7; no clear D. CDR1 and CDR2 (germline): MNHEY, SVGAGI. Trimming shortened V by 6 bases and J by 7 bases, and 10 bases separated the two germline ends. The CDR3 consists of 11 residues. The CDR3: CASSNLQEQYF. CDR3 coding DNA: TGTGCCAGCAGCAATCTCCAGGAGCAGTACTTC.

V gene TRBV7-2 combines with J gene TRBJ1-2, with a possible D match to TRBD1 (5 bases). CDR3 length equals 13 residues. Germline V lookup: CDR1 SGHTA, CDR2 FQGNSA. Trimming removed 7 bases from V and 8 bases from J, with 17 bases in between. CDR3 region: CASITGARGGYTF. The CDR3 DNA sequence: TGTGCCAGCATCACAGGTGCCCGGGGGGGCTACACCTTC.

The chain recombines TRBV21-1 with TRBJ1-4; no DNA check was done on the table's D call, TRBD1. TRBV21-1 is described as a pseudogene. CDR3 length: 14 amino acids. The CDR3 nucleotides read TGTGCCAGCGCCGACAGGATCTGTAATGAAAAACTGTTTTTT. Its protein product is CASADRICNEKLFF.

CDR3 sequence (DNA): TGTGCCAGCAGCTCACAACTAGCGACACAAGAGACCCAGTACTTC. Translating gives CASSSQLATQETQYF. The rearrangement links TRBV7-8 to TRBJ2-5; TRBD2 matches 7 bases. V shed 4 bases, J shed 2 bases, and the junction held 7 bases outside the gene matches. The CDR3 length is 15 residues. Germline V lookup: CDR1 SGHVS, CDR2 FQNEAQ.

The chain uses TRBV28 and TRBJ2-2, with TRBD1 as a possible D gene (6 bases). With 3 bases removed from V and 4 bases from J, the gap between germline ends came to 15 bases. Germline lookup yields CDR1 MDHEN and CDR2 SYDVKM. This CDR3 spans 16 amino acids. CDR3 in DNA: TGTGCCAGCAGTTTGAACAGGGTTTTACGCACCGGGGAGCTGTTTTTT. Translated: CASSLNRVLRTGELFF.

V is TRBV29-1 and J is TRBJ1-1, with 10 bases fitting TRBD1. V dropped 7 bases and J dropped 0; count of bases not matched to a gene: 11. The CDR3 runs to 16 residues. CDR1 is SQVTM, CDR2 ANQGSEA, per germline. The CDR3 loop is CSARQGATFMNTEAFF. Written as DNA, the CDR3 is TGCAGCGCTAGACAGGGGGCGACCTTTATGAACACTGAAGCTTTCTTT.

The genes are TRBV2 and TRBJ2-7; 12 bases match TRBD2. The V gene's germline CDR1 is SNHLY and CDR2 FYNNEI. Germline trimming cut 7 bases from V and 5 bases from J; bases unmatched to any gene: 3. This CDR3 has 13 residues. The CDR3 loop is CASTRTSGNEQYF. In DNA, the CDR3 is TGTGCCAGCACCCGGACTAGCGGGAACGAGCAGTACTTC.